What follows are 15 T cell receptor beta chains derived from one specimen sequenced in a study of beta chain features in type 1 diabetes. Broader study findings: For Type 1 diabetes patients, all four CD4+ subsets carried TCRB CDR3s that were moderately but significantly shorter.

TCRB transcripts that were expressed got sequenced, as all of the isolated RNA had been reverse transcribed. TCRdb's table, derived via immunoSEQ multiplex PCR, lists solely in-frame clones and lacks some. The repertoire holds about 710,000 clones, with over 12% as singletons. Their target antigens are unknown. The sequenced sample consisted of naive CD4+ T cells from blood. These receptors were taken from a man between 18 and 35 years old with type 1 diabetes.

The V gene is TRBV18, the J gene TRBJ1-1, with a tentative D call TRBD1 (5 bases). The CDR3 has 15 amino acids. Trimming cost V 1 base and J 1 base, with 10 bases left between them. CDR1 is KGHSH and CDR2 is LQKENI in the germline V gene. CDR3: CASSPLWGRNTEAFF. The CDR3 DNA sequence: TGTGCCAGCTCACCACTATGGGGACGGAACACTGAAGCTTTCTTT.

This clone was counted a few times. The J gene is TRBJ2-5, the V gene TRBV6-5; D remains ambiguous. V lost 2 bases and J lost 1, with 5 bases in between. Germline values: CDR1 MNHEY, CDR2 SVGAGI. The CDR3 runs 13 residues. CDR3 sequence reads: CASSYDLQETQYF. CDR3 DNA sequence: TGTGCCAGCAGTTACGATCTCCAAGAGACCCAGTACTTC.

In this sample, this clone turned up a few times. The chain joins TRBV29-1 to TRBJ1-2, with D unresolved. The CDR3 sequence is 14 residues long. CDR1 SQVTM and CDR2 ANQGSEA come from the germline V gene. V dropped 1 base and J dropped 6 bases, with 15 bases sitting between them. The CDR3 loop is CSVEGYQELDGYTF. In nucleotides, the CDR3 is TGCAGCGTTGAAGGGTACCAGGAACTCGATGGCTACACCTTC.

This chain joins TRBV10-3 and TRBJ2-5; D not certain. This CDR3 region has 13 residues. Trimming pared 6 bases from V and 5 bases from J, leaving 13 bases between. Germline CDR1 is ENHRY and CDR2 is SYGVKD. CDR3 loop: CAIRGPSLETQYF. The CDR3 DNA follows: TGTGCCATCAGAGGCCCCAGTTTGGAGACCCAGTACTTC.

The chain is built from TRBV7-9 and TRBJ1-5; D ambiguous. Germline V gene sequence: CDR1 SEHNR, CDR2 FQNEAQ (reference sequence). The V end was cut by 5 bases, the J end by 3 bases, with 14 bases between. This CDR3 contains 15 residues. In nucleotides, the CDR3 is TGTGCCAGCAGCCCCATGGCGGGTCCCAATCAGCCCCAGCATTTT. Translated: CASSPMAGPNQPQHF.

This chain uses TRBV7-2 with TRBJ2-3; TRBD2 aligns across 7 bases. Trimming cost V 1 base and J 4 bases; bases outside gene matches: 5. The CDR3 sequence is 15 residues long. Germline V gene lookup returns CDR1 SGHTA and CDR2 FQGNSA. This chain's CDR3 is CASSLEAGPADTQYF. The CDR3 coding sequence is TGTGCCAGCAGCTTAGAAGCGGGGCCCGCAGATACGCAGTATTTT.

DNA for the CDR3: TGTGCCAGCAGCATCAACAGGGACTACTATGGCTACACCTTC. It specifies CASSINRDYYGYTF. The chain has TRBV2 and TRBJ1-2, with a tentative D call TRBD1 (6 bases). Between the trimmed V and J ends, which lost 6 bases and 3 bases, there was a span of 14 bases. The CDR3 length is 14 residues. CDR1 and CDR2 (germline): SNHLY, FYNNEI.

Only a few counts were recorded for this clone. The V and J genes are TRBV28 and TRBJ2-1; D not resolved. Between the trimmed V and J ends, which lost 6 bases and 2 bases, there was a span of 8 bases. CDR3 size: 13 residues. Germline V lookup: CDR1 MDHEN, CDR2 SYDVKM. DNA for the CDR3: TGTGCCAGCAGCTCTGAAACCTACAATGAGCAGTTCTTC. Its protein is CASSSETYNEQFF.

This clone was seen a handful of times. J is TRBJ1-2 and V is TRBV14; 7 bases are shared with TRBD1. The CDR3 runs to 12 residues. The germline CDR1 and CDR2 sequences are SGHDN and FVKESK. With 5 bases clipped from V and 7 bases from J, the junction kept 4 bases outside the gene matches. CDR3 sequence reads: CASSSQGIGYTF. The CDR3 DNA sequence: TGTGCCAGCAGCTCACAGGGGATTGGCTACACCTTC.

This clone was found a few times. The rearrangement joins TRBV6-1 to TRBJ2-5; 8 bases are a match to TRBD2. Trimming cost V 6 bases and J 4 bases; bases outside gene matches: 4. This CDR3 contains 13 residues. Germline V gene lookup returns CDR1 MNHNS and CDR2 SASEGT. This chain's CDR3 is CASRREEVETQYF. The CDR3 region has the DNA TGTGCCAGCAGGCGGGAGGAAGTAGAGACCCAGTACTTC.

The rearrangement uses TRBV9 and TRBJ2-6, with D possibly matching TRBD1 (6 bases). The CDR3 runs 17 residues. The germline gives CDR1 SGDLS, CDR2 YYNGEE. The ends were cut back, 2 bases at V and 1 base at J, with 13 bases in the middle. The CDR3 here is CASSVRARGSGANVLTF. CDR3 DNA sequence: TGTGCCAGCAGCGTCCGGGCCAGGGGTTCTGGGGCCAACGTCCTGACTTTC.

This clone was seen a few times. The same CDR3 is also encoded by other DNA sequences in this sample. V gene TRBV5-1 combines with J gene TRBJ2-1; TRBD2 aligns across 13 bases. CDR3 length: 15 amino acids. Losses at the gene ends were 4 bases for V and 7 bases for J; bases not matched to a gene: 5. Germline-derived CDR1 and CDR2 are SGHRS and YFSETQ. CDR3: CASSTGLAGDNEQFF. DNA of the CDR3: TGCGCCAGCAGCACAGGACTAGCGGGAGATAATGAGCAGTTCTTC.

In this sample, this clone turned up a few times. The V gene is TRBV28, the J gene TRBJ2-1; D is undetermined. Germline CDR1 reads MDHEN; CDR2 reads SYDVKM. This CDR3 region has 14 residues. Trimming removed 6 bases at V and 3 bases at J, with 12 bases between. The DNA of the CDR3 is TGTGCCAGCAGCTCCTCGGGCCACTACAATGAGCAGTTCTTC. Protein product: CASSSSGHYNEQFF.

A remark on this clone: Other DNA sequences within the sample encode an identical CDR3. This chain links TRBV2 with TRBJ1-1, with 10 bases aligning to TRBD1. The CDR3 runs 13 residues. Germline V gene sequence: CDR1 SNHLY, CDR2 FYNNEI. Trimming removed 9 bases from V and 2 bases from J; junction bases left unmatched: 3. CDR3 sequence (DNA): TGTGCCAGTAGGGACAGGGGAAACACTGAAGCTTTCTTT. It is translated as CASRDRGNTEAFF.

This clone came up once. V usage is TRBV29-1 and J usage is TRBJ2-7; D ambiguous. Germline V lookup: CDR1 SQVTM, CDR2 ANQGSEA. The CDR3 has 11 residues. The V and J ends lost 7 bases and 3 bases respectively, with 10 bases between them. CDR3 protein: CSARSSYEQYF. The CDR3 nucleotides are TGCAGCGCCAGGTCCAGCTACGAGCAGTACTTC.